This T cell receptor beta chain comes out of a study of control samples from healthy donors and cancer patients. The CDR3 loop spans 16 amino acids. With 0 bases removed from V and 8 bases from J, the gap between germline ends came to 16 bases. Germline V gene data show CDR1 as MNHNS and CDR2 as SASEGT. TCRdb's table, derived via immunoSEQ multiplex PCR, lists solely in-frame clones and lacks some. The table lists roughly 88,000 clones, about nine tenths of them singletons. The gene calls are TRBV6-1 and TRBJ1-4; D possibly corresponds to TRBD1 (5 bases). The sequenced sample consisted of blood. This TCR came from a woman aged 25 to 39 in good health. The CDR3 loop reads CASSEASGYKEEKLFF. The CDR3 DNA follows: TGTGCCAGCAGTGAAGCTTCAGGGTACAAGGAAGAAAAACTGTTTTTT.